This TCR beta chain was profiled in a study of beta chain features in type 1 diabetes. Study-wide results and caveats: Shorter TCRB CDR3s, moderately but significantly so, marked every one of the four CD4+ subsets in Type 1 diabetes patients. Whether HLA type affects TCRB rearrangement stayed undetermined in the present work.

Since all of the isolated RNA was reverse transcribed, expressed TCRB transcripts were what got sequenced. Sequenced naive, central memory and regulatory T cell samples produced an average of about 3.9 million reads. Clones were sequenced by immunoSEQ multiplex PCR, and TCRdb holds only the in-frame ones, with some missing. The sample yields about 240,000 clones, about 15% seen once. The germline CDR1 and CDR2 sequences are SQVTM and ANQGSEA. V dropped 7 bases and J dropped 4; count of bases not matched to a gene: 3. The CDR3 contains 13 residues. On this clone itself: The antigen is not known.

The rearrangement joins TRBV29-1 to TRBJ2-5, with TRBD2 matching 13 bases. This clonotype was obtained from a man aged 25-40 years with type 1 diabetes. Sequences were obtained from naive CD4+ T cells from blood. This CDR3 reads CSARLAGGETQYF. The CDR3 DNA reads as TGCAGCGCTAGACTAGCGGGGGGAGAGACCCAGTACTTC.